The entry that follows covers one TCR beta chain sequence. In the original analysis: Quantification of nucleated cells was approximated via reference gene primer amplification. Clones were read by immunoSEQ multiplex PCR, and TCRdb kept only the in-frame ones, dropping some. Clone size and V and J calls were adopted from that table, with D and trimming inferred from the DNA. The sample yields 150,000 to 200,000 clones, 80% seen once. This sample was included in a study of blood T cell repertoires in COVID-19. Study as a whole: Sites across the United States, Italy and Spain contributed samples from acute and convalescent COVID-19. From T cells, B-cell-depleted T cells, or PBMCs came the material, which was cDNA or gDNA.

The V end was cut by 4 bases, the J end by 6 bases, with 19 bases between. The CDR3 length is 16 residues. Germline V CDR1 and CDR2: LNHDA, SQIVND (reference sequence). The origin of this receptor is a man in his 60s with acute or convalescent COVID-19. The V gene is TRBV19, the J gene TRBJ1-5, with D possibly being TRBD1 (5 bases). Sequencing input: peripheral blood. CDR3 protein: CASSTRTGSGGQPQHF. The CDR3 DNA follows: TGTGCCAGTAGTACCAGAACAGGAAGCGGGGGTCAGCCCCAGCATTTT.